This record covers a single TCR beta chain. Its antigen remains unidentified. An input of roughly 0.45 to 1 ug of RNA was subjected to reverse transcription using random hexamers. TCRdb called the immunoSEQ multiplex PCR reads again in MiXCR, with one record for every CDR3 protein. The table has about 210,000 distinct CDR3 sequences, approximately 94% seen once. These data come from a study of CD8 T cells in Susac syndrome. Germline V gives CDR1 SGHTA, CDR2 FQGNSA. This CDR3 contains 13 residues. The V and J ends lost 0 bases and 5 bases respectively, with 7 bases between them. Whole-study results and caveats: Clonal expansion was not observed in the Susac syndrome CD4+ T cell repertoires.

V usage is TRBV7-2 and J usage is TRBJ2-5; D gene uncertain. This clonotype was obtained from a human donor with Susac syndrome. The sequencing input was CD4+ T cells from PBMCs. The CDR3, as DNA: TGTGCCAGCAGCTTAGCGGCTGGGGAGACCCAGTACTTC. Amino acids: CASSLAAGETQYF.